Presented here are 8 T cell receptor beta chains from one specimen sequenced in a study of response to subunit inactivated influenza vaccine. A single record per CDR3 protein comes from TCRdb applying MiXCR to the RT-PCR reads. The sample includes roughly 170,000 distinct CDR3 sequences, around 9% of them seen just once. Material: non-naive T cells sorted from PBMCs, obtained on the day of vaccination. The source of these receptors is a man aged 50 to 59 who received an inactivated influenza vaccine.

The V call is TRBV24-1, the J call TRBJ2-2; TRBD2 matches 8 bases. The V gene end was trimmed by 10 bases and the J gene end by 4 bases; junction bases not matched to a gene: 7. The V gene's germline CDR1 is KGHDR and CDR2 SFDVKD. The CDR3 sequence is 14 residues long. The DNA for the CDR3 is TGTGCCACAAGGGGACTAGGCGTCACCGGGGAGCTGTTTTTT. Amino acid sequence: CATRGLGVTGELFF.

This clonotype was seen at least ten times. The chain is built from TRBV5-1 and TRBJ2-1; D remains unclear. The CDR3 runs to 13 residues. CDR1 is SGHRS, CDR2 YFSETQ, per germline. With 9 bases removed from V and 5 bases from J, the gap between germline ends came to 15 bases. The CDR3 DNA follows: TGCGCCACCAAAGTGGGGATTAACAATGAGCAGTTCTTC. Translated, it gives CATKVGINNEQFF.

This clonotype was recorded many times. This chain links TRBV27 with TRBJ1-1; possibly TRBD1 for D (6 bases). Looked up from germline, CDR1 is MNHEY and CDR2 is SMNVEV (reference sequence). The CDR3 has 11 residues. V shed 4 bases and J shed 10 bases, with 10 bases lying between them. The CDR3 is CASSSNRVAFF. In DNA form, the CDR3 reads TGTGCCAGCAGTTCAAACAGGGTAGCTTTCTTT.

The sample holds a few counts of this clonotype. The CDR3 nucleotides read TGTGCCAGCAGCTTAACGGGCCCGGGCGAGCAGTACTTC. Amino acid sequence: CASSLTGPGEQYF. The chain links TRBV11-2 to TRBJ2-7; D remains unclear. Germline V gives CDR1 SGHAT, CDR2 FQNNGV. The CDR3 runs 13 residues. V dropped 2 bases and J dropped 6 bases, with 11 bases sitting between them.

This clonotype has only a few counts. The chain combines TRBV3-1 with TRBJ2-6; D is possibly TRBD1 or TRBD2 (5 bases each). Trimming took 4 bases from V and 5 from J, leaving 18 bases between them. The CDR3 length is 17 residues. CDR1 is LGHDT, CDR2 YNNKEL, per germline (reference sequence). As DNA, the CDR3 is TGTGCCAGCAGCCCCCCTGGGACCGCCGGGAGGGCCAACGTCCTGACTTTC. This gives the protein CASSPPGTAGRANVLTF.

At least ten counts were recorded for this clonotype. The gene calls are TRBV9 and TRBJ1-3, with 7 bases identical to TRBD1. The CDR3 is 15 amino acids. Trimming cost V 4 bases and J 3 bases; bases outside gene matches: 7. Looked up from germline, CDR1 is SGDLS and CDR2 is YYNGEE. This CDR3 is CASSPGTVGGNTIYF. CDR3 in DNA: TGTGCCAGCAGCCCCGGGACAGTAGGTGGAAACACCATATATTTT. The entire variable domain, with the rest obtained from reference TRBV9 and TRBJ1-3, is as follows: DSGVTQTPKHLITATGQRVTLRCSPRSGDLSVYWYQQSLDQGLQFLIQYYNGEERAKGNILERFSAQQFPDLHSELNLSSLELGDSALYFCASSPGTVGGNTIYFGEGSWLTVV.

The chain recombines TRBV6-2 or TRBV6-3 with TRBJ2-6; D not resolved. The CDR3 covers 15 residues. Germline V gene lookup returns CDR1 MNHEY and CDR2 SVGEGT. The germline V and J ends were trimmed by 7 bases and 0 bases, with 10 bases remaining between them. This CDR3 reads CASTSGFSGANVLTF. DNA for the CDR3: TGTGCCAGCACTTCTGGATTCTCTGGGGCCAACGTCCTGACTTTC.

The chain couples TRBV27 to TRBJ2-1; 10 nucleotides match TRBD2. Germline V gene sequence: CDR1 MNHEY, CDR2 SMNVEV (reference sequence). Losses at the gene ends were 6 bases for V and 4 bases for J; bases not matched to a gene: 12. The CDR3 runs to 17 residues. The CDR3 sequence is CASRPLKLAGKYNEQFF. The DNA for the CDR3 is TGTGCCAGCAGGCCACTAAAACTAGCGGGAAAGTACAATGAGCAGTTCTTC.